A single sample gave rise to the 3 T cell receptor beta chains below, sequenced in a study of T cell changes during pregnancy in multiple sclerosis. The assay was immunoSEQ multiplex PCR, and TCRdb's table has in-frame clones only and misses some. The repertoire includes 35,000 to 45,000 clones, about 90% of them detected once, and 0.73% sits in the top ten. Sample: CD4+ T cells from peripheral blood mononuclear cells, taken before pregnancy. The receptors originated from a female donor with multiple sclerosis, enrolled in a pregnancy study.

This sequence joins TRBV15 and TRBJ2-5; D is possibly TRBD2 (7 bases). Trimming pared 0 bases from V and 5 bases from J, leaving 13 bases between. Looked up from germline, CDR1 is LNHNV and CDR2 is YYDKDF (reference sequence). This CDR3 has 15 residues. CDR3 sequence: CATSRDPGGGETQYF. CDR3 in DNA: TGTGCCACCAGCAGAGATCCGGGGGGCGGGGAGACCCAGTACTTC.

The chain has TRBV5-6 and TRBJ1-5; perhaps TRBD1 as D (5 bases). CDR1 and CDR2 (germline): SGHDT, YYEEEE. This CDR3 spans 14 amino acids. V lost 2 bases, J lost 1 base, and 7 bases lay in between. The CDR3 DNA reads as TGTGCCAGCAGCTTTAGGGGAAGCAATCAGCCCCAGCATTTT. It translates to CASSFRGSNQPQHF.

This clone has only one observation. The chain couples TRBV6-6 to TRBJ1-3; no clear D. V was pared by 5 bases and J by 0 bases, with 11 bases between. Germline lookup yields CDR1 MNHNY and CDR2 SVGAGI (reference sequence). The CDR3 loop spans 15 amino acids. This CDR3 reads CASSLPVGSGNTIYF. CDR3 nucleotides: TGTGCCAGCAGTCTACCGGTTGGCTCTGGAAACACCATATATTTT.